The next 14 T cell receptor beta chains were all read from a single sample in a study of cytomegalovirus exposure and HLA in healthy donors. Primers included in the PCR were 60 Vbeta and 13 Jbeta primers. The method was immunoSEQ multiplex PCR; TCRdb's version includes in-frame clones alone and lacks a portion of them. The table includes about 140,000 clones, about 74% detected once. The sample taken for sequencing was PBMCs. These TCRs come from a woman aged 45-59 years in good health and CMV-seronegative.

The chain combines TRBV5-1 with TRBJ1-2; possibly TRBD1 for D (6 bases). CDR3 length equals 13 residues. Germline CDR1 is SGHRS and CDR2 is YFSETQ. Between the trimmed V and J ends, which lost 2 bases and 8 bases, there was a span of 13 bases. The CDR3 DNA sequence: TGCGCCAGCAGCTTCCAGGGGTTGGACGGCTACACCTTC. Protein sequence: CASSFQGLDGYTF.

This clone was picked up one time. V is TRBV6-5 and J is TRBJ1-4; 7 nucleotides align to TRBD1. After removal of 2 bases from V and 5 bases from J, the junction contained 5 bases not matched to a gene. Germline loops: CDR1 MNHEY, CDR2 SVGAGI. The CDR3 is 15 amino acids. CDR3 sequence (DNA): TGTGCCAGCAGTTACGAGACAGGGATAAATGAAAAACTGTTTTTT. Residues: CASSYETGINEKLFF.

The chain has TRBV6-5 and TRBJ1-1; TRBD1 is a possible D gene (5 bases). This CDR3 region has 13 residues. Germline V gives CDR1 MNHEY, CDR2 SVGAGI. V was shortened by 8 bases and J by 1 base, with 11 bases between the two germline ends. The CDR3 reads CASGDFQNTEAFF. In DNA form, the CDR3 reads TGTGCCAGCGGGGACTTCCAGAACACTGAAGCTTTCTTT.

This rearrangement joins TRBV28 to TRBJ1-3, with no clear D. The CDR3 consists of 17 residues. Germline V gene sequence: CDR1 MDHEN, CDR2 SYDVKM. V shed 6 bases and J shed 0 bases, with 18 bases lying between them. The CDR3 loop reads CASRAPEGRSSGNTIYF. Written as DNA, the CDR3 is TGTGCCAGCAGAGCCCCAGAGGGAAGATCCTCTGGAAACACCATATATTTT.

The V and J genes are TRBV4-1 and TRBJ1-6; TRBD1 agrees at 7 bases. The CDR3 sequence is 18 residues long. The V gene's germline CDR1 is MGHRA and CDR2 YSYEKL. With V trimmed by 3 bases and J by 9 bases, 17 bases remained unmatched. CDR3 sequence: CASSQERDRLFSGSPLHF. The CDR3 DNA is TGCGCCAGCAGCCAGGAAAGGGACAGACTGTTTTCGGGTTCACCCCTCCACTTT.

The chain is built from TRBV25-1 and TRBJ2-3; maybe TRBD2 (6 bases). Germline assignment: CDR1 MGHDK and CDR2 SYGVNS. Trimming cost V 7 bases and J 4 bases, with 12 bases left between them. The CDR3 sequence is 13 residues long. CDR3 in amino acids: CASTRDSADTQYF. The CDR3, as DNA: TGTGCCAGCACCCGGGACTCCGCAGATACGCAGTATTTT.

The chain recombines TRBV15 with TRBJ1-4; no clear D. The germline V and J ends were trimmed by 4 bases and 5 bases, with 14 bases remaining between them. CDR1 and CDR2 from the germline V gene are LNHNV and YYDKDF (reference sequence). This CDR3 region has 15 residues. CDR3 protein: CATSTRRGSNEKLFF. The CDR3 DNA follows: TGTGCCACCAGCACCAGGCGGGGTTCGAATGAAAAACTGTTTTTT.

This clone was found a few times. The chain carries TRBV6-6 and TRBJ2-1; 7 bases map to TRBD1. V lost 7 bases to trimming and J lost 2 bases; unmatched junction nucleotides: 5. There are 14 residues in the CDR3. The germline V gene encodes CDR1 MNHNY and CDR2 SVGAGI (reference sequence). The CDR3 reads CASIGQGAYNEQFF. The CDR3 bases are TGTGCCAGCATAGGGCAGGGGGCCTACAATGAGCAGTTCTTC.

This clone was detected only a few times. This chain connects TRBV11-1 to TRBJ1-1; TRBD1 might be the D (5 bases). The CDR3 sequence is 13 residues long. Looked up from germline, CDR1 is SGHAT and CDR2 is FQDESV (reference sequence). The ends were cut back, 6 bases at V and 1 base at J, with 9 bases in the middle. Here the CDR3 reads CASRLQANTEAFF. The DNA of the CDR3 is TGTGCCAGCAGACTACAGGCGAACACTGAAGCTTTCTTT.

This clone was seen only once. CDR3 in amino acids: CASRGGGPNYGYTF. CDR3 bases: TGCGCCAGTCGGGGAGGCGGCCCTAACTATGGCTACACCTTC. The genes are TRBV10-2 and TRBJ1-2; unclear D gene. The V end was cut by 9 bases, the J end by 0 bases, with 14 bases between. This CDR3 has 14 residues. Germline V lookup: CDR1 WSHSY, CDR2 SAAADI.

V is TRBV5-1 and J is TRBJ2-1; 9 bases line up with TRBD1. This CDR3 spans 15 amino acids. Germline values: CDR1 SGHRS, CDR2 YFSETQ. With V trimmed by 0 bases and J by 8 bases, 6 bases remained unmatched. The CDR3 DNA sequence: TGCGCCAGCAGCTTGGAGGGACAGGGTTTCGATGAGCAGTTCTTC. This gives the protein CASSLEGQGFDEQFF.

In this sample, this clone turned up once. This rearrangement joins TRBV10-3 to TRBJ1-2; 7 positions agree with TRBD1. The V and J ends lost 6 bases and 3 bases, in that order; junction bases with no gene match: 10. Germline CDR1 and CDR2: ENHRY and SYGVKD. This CDR3 comprises 15 residues. The CDR3 sequence: CAIRPQGVKDYGYTF. CDR3 nucleotides: TGTGCCATCAGACCCCAGGGGGTTAAGGACTATGGCTACACCTTC.

For the CDR3, the DNA is TGTGCCAGCAGCGGCACAGACCTGAACACTGAAGCTTTCTTT. Its translation is CASSGTDLNTEAFF. The V and J genes are TRBV5-6 and TRBJ1-1; D is undetermined. Germline V gene data show CDR1 as SGHDT and CDR2 as YYEEEE. The CDR3 covers 14 residues. V was pared by 4 bases and J by 0 bases, with 10 bases between.

This chain uses TRBV15 with TRBJ1-3; D may be TRBD1 (5 bases). The CDR3 length is 14 residues. V shed 0 bases and J shed 4 bases, with 7 bases lying between them. Germline CDR1 LNHNV, CDR2 YYDKDF (reference sequence). The CDR3 DNA follows: TGTGCCACCAGCAGAGATCGGACAGGAAACACCATATATTTT. This codes for CATSRDRTGNTIYF.